The 19 T cell receptor beta chains listed next were all sequenced from one sample in a study of cytomegalovirus exposure and HLA in healthy donors. Primers: 60 Vbeta forward and 13 Jbeta reverse. Sequencing used immunoSEQ multiplex PCR; TCRdb keeps in-frame clones, though not all of them. The table includes 150,000 to 200,000 clones, approximately 72% detected once. The sequencing sample was made of PBMCs. The source of these receptors is a middle-aged man in good health and CMV-seropositive.

A few counts support this clone. The rearrangement joins TRBV27 to TRBJ2-7; 7 bases fit TRBD1. Germline V CDR1 and CDR2: MNHEY, SMNVEV (reference sequence). The CDR3 is made up of 14 amino acids. The junction had 6 bases not matched to a gene; V was cut back by 5 bases and J by 2 bases. CDR3 DNA: TGTGCCAGCAGTCTCACACAGGGGACCTACGAGCAGTACTTC. Its protein is CASSLTQGTYEQYF.

The J gene is TRBJ2-3, the V gene TRBV9; 7 positions match TRBD2. The junction had 4 bases not matched to a gene; V was cut back by 0 bases and J by 0 bases. Germline V gene data show CDR1 as SGDLS and CDR2 as YYNGEE. This CDR3 region has 16 residues. The CDR3 spells CASSVVSGASTDTQYF. The CDR3 nucleotides read TGTGCCAGCAGCGTAGTAAGCGGGGCCAGCACAGATACGCAGTATTTT. The full variable domain, in which reference TRBV9 and TRBJ2-3 provide the parts outside the CDR3, is DSGVTQTPKHLITATGQRVTLRCSPRSGDLSVYWYQQSLDQGLQFLIQYYNGEERAKGNILERFSAQQFPDLHSELNLSSLELGDSALYFCASSVVSGASTDTQYFGPGTRLTVL.

The CDR3 region is CASGFEVGLGRYTF. In DNA, the CDR3 is TGTGCTAGTGGTTTCGAGGTCGGCTTGGGGAGGTACACCTTC. The chain links TRBV12-5 to TRBJ1-2; D uncertain. V shed 3 bases and J shed 11 bases, with 19 bases lying between them. This CDR3 contains 14 residues. CDR1 is LGHNT, CDR2 FRNRAP, per germline.

The rearrangement links TRBV7-2 to TRBJ2-7, with D possibly being TRBD1 (5 bases). Looked up from germline, CDR1 is SGHTA and CDR2 is FQGNSA. V was cut by 1 base and J by 6 bases, with 10 bases left in between. The CDR3 spans 13 residues. As DNA, the CDR3 is TGTGCCAGCAGCTTAGGGCAGGGTCCCGAGCAGTACTTC. Protein product: CASSLGQGPEQYF.

This chain uses TRBV15 with TRBJ2-1, with no clear D. The germline CDR1 and CDR2 sequences are LNHNV and YYDKDF (reference sequence). The ends were cut back, 0 bases at V and 7 bases at J, with 13 bases in the middle. This CDR3 has 15 amino acids. DNA of the CDR3: TGTGCCACCAGCAGAGATATGGCGGTCAGAAATGAGCAGTTCTTC. Translation: CATSRDMAVRNEQFF.

The chain has TRBV11-3 and TRBJ2-2; possible D gene TRBD1, 7 bases. Trimming left V 3 bases short and J 6 bases short, with 11 bases between. The CDR3 is 14 residues long. Germline loops: CDR1 SGHNT, CDR2 YENEEA. The CDR3 DNA is TGTGCCAGCAGCTTGGAGGGGGCTCCCGGGGAGCTGTTTTTT. It specifies CASSLEGAPGELFF.

The chain joins TRBV9 to TRBJ2-2; 8 bases line up with TRBD2. The junction had 20 bases not matched to a gene; V was cut back by 0 bases and J by 4 bases. The CDR3 is 21 residues long. The germline V gene has CDR1 SGDLS and CDR2 YYNGEE. The CDR3 loop reads CASSVGARKRGPSQGTGELFF. The CDR3 nucleotides are TGTGCCAGCAGCGTAGGGGCTCGAAAGCGGGGGCCCTCCCAGGGCACCGGGGAGCTGTTTTTT.

The chain has TRBV6-5 and TRBJ1-2; maybe TRBD1 (5 bases). The CDR3 is made up of 11 amino acids. Germline CDR1 reads MNHEY; CDR2 reads SVGAGI. The ends were cut back, 6 bases at V and 8 bases at J, with 10 bases in the middle. CDR3 region: CASSRGAGYTF. CDR3 nucleotide sequence: TGTGCCAGCAGCCGCGGGGCGGGCTACACCTTC.

Details on this clone: In the same sample, other DNA sequences code for this CDR3. This rearrangement joins TRBV5-1 to TRBJ1-2; TRBD1 might be the D (5 bases). The CDR3 is 12 residues long. Germline values: CDR1 SGHRS, CDR2 YFSETQ. Trimming left V 0 bases short and J 8 bases short, with 8 bases between. The CDR3 region is CASSLGQGGYTF. The CDR3 region has the DNA TGCGCCAGCAGCTTGGGGCAGGGAGGCTACACCTTC.

The rearrangement uses TRBV5-1 and TRBJ2-3; no firm D call. The germline V and J ends were trimmed by 0 bases and 0 bases, with 8 bases remaining between them. The CDR3 extends over 15 amino acids. Germline-derived CDR1 and CDR2 are SGHRS and YFSETQ. In DNA, the CDR3 is TGCGCCAGCAGCTTGGGCGGCGCTAGCACAGATACGCAGTATTTT. Translated: CASSLGGASTDTQYF.

The chain joins TRBV4-3 to TRBJ2-7; 9 bases fit TRBD1. The CDR3 contains 15 residues. With 3 bases clipped from V and 1 base from J, the junction kept 4 bases outside the gene matches. CDR1 is LGHNA and CDR2 is YSLEER in the germline V gene. The CDR3 spells CASSQGTGTSYEQYF. CDR3 sequence (DNA): TGCGCCAGCAGCCAGGGGACAGGGACATCCTACGAGCAGTACTTC.

The chain uses TRBV5-4 and TRBJ2-3; TRBD2 agrees at 8 bases. Per germline, CDR1 SGHNT and CDR2 YYREEE (reference sequence). CDR3 length: 16 residues. V lost 1 base and J lost 1; bases outside the gene matches: 5. CDR3 residues: CASSLPTTSGTDTQYF. CDR3 in DNA: TGTGCCAGCAGCTTGCCTACGACTAGCGGCACAGATACGCAGTATTTT.

A few counts support this clone. The CDR3 coding sequence is TGTGCCAGCAGTCGACAGTGGGGGGGTGATGTAGCTTTCTTT. Translating it yields CASSRQWGGDVAFF. The genes are TRBV7-8 and TRBJ1-1; a weak D match, TRBD1 (5 bases). CDR1 is SGHVS and CDR2 is FQNEAQ in the germline V gene. The CDR3 totals 14 residues. The V end lost 6 bases, the J end lost 10 bases, and 21 bases lay between the germline ends.

The V and J genes are TRBV7-2 and TRBJ1-2, with TRBD1 as a possible D gene (5 bases). V was pared by 0 bases and J by 5 bases, with 16 bases between. The CDR3 sequence is 16 residues long. Germline values: CDR1 SGHTA, CDR2 FQGNSA. CDR3 sequence: CASSLARGGTIYGYTF. The CDR3 DNA sequence: TGTGCCAGCAGCTTAGCGCGGGGGGGGACTATATATGGCTACACCTTC.

The chain carries TRBV19 and TRBJ1-1, with D hard to call. Germline assignment: CDR1 LNHDA and CDR2 SQIVND (reference sequence). Between the trimmed V and J ends, which lost 6 bases and 5 bases, there was a span of 10 bases. The CDR3 runs to 12 residues. The chain's CDR3 is CASSLPRTEAFF. The CDR3, as DNA: TGTGCCAGTAGCCTACCTAGGACTGAAGCTTTCTTT.

This rearrangement joins TRBV27 to TRBJ1-6, with D unclear. The germline V gene encodes CDR1 MNHEY and CDR2 SMNVEV (reference sequence). The CDR3 is 13 residues long. Trimming stripped 2 bases from V and 6 bases from J, with 5 bases between. Here the CDR3 reads CASSLIFNSPLHF. The CDR3 DNA reads TGTGCCAGCAGTTTAATCTTTAATTCACCCCTCCACTTT.

The chain uses TRBV10-2 and TRBJ2-3; D call uncertain. Germline assignment: CDR1 WSHSY and CDR2 SAAADI. This CDR3 spans 14 amino acids. The ends were cut back, 7 bases at V and 4 bases at J, with 15 bases in the middle. The CDR3 DNA reads TGCGCCAGCACGGTAGCTACACGTGCAGATACGCAGTATTTT. Protein product: CASTVATRADTQYF.

About this clone itself: A junction end diverges from the germline sequence, so it may reflect a read error. The CDR3 DNA sequence: TGTGCTAGCAGCCCGTCGGGGACTAGCGGGGTGCAGTTCTTC. Residues: CASSPSGTSGVQFF. The V gene is TRBV7-7, the J gene TRBJ2-1; 13 bases line up with TRBD2. Germline assignment: CDR1 SSHAT and CDR2 FNYEAQ (reference sequence). The length of the CDR3 is 14 residues.

This clone was recorded once. The chain has TRBV7-9 and TRBJ2-2; D ambiguous. The CDR3 spans 16 residues. Trimming took off 1 base at V and 5 bases at J, with 14 bases between the two ends. The germline CDR1 and CDR2 sequences are SEHNR and FQNEAQ (reference sequence). In nucleotides, the CDR3 is TGTGCCAGCAGCTTAGAAGCAGGCGACGTTACCGGGGAGCTGTTTTTT. It encodes CASSLEAGDVTGELFF.